The 19 T cell receptor beta chains listed next were all sequenced from one sample in a study of blood T cell repertoires in COVID-19. The protocol was immunoSEQ multiplex PCR, while the TCRdb copy is restricted to in-frame clones and leaves out a portion. The table shows more than 200,000 clones, with about 86% occurring only once. Sequencing was performed on peripheral blood. The receptors were gathered from a woman between 45 and 65 years old with acute or convalescent COVID-19.

The chain carries TRBV5-1 and TRBJ2-1; 14 bases fit TRBD2. Germline lookup yields CDR1 SGHRS and CDR2 YFSETQ. The V gene end was trimmed by 0 bases and the J gene end by 9 bases; junction bases not matched to a gene: 11. The CDR3 length is 18 residues. This CDR3 reads CASSLGHLGLAGEGEQFF. CDR3 sequence (DNA): TGCGCCAGCAGCTTGGGCCACCTGGGACTAGCGGGAGAGGGTGAGCAGTTCTTC.

This chain joins TRBV15 and TRBJ2-7; 8 bases agree with TRBD1. The germline gives CDR1 LNHNV, CDR2 YYDKDF (reference sequence). The trim removed 5 bases at V and 7 bases at J, leaving 4 bases unmatched. The CDR3 has 12 residues. The CDR3, as DNA: TGTGCCACCAGCCCCACAGGGGGAGAGCAGTACTTC. Its protein product is CATSPTGGEQYF. The complete variable domain, with remaining parts taken from reference TRBV15 and TRBJ2-7, reads DAMVIQNPRYQVTQFGKPVTLSCSQTLNHNVMYWYQQKSSQAPKLLFHYYDKDFNNEADTPDNFQSRRPNTSFCFLDIRSPGLGDTAMYLCATSPTGGEQYFGPGTRLTVT.

The chain is built from TRBV5-1 and TRBJ1-1; no clear D. The CDR3 length is 14 residues. The V gene's germline CDR1 is SGHRS and CDR2 YFSETQ. The V end was cut by 0 bases, the J end by 4 bases, with 10 bases between. As DNA, the CDR3 is TGCGCCAGCAGCTTGGTACAGATTGGCACTGAAGCTTTCTTT. Residues: CASSLVQIGTEAFF.

This clone has just one count. The chain carries TRBV5-3 and TRBJ1-5, with 8 bases fitting TRBD1. TRBV5-3 is known as an ORF, though its function is uncertain. The CDR3 runs to 15 residues. With V trimmed by 4 bases and J by 0 bases, 3 bases remained unmatched. The CDR3 region is CARSPTGDSNQPQHF. CDR3 coding DNA: TGTGCCAGAAGCCCGACAGGGGATAGCAATCAGCCCCAGCATTTT.

The gene calls are TRBV11-2 and TRBJ2-7; D is unclear. Trimming took 1 base from V and 7 from J, leaving 11 bases between them. The CDR3 loop spans 13 amino acids. Germline-derived CDR1 and CDR2 are SGHAT and FQNNGV. CDR3 loop: CASSLGLSTEQYF. In DNA, the CDR3 is TGTGCCAGCAGCTTAGGACTCTCTACGGAGCAGTACTTC. The whole variable domain, filled in from reference TRBV11-2 and TRBJ2-7, reads EAGVAQSPRYKIIEKRQSVAFWCNPISGHATLYWYQQILGQGPKLLIQFQNNGVVDDSQLPKDRFSAERLKGVDSTLKIQPAKLEDSAVYLCASSLGLSTEQYFGPGTRLTVT.

Notes on this clone: Other DNA sequences in this sample translate to the same CDR3. This rearrangement joins TRBV12-3 or TRBV12-4 to TRBJ2-3; the D is unclear. The CDR3 loop spans 12 amino acids. Trimming took off 5 bases at V and 0 bases at J, with 3 bases between the two ends. The CDR3 region has the DNA TGTGCCAGCAGTCTCAGCACAGATACGCAGTATTTT. Protein: CASSLSTDTQYF.

V is TRBV27 and J is TRBJ2-3; 8 nucleotides align to TRBD2. CDR3 length: 16 residues. Trimming took 6 bases from V and 3 from J; bases not matched to a gene: 11. The germline gives CDR1 MNHEY, CDR2 SMNVEV (reference sequence). The CDR3 sequence: CASSRISGSGTDTQYF. For the CDR3, the DNA is TGTGCCAGCAGCCGTATCAGCGGGAGCGGGACAGATACGCAGTATTTT.

This chain joins TRBV28 and TRBJ2-2; TRBD1 aligns across 7 bases. The junction had 7 bases not matched to a gene; V was cut back by 7 bases and J by 5 bases. Germline V CDR1 and CDR2: MDHEN, SYDVKM. This CDR3 comprises 14 residues. CDR3 in amino acids: CASIEGAVTGELFF. CDR3 sequence (DNA): TGTGCCAGCATTGAGGGGGCGGTTACCGGGGAGCTGTTTTTT.

The chain is built from TRBV11-2 and TRBJ2-7; 10 bases are a match to TRBD2. With V trimmed by 4 bases and J by 2 bases, 5 bases remained unmatched. This CDR3 spans 15 amino acids. Germline CDR1 reads SGHAT; CDR2 reads FQNNGV. Here the CDR3 reads CASSSLLAGTYEQYF. CDR3 nucleotides: TGTGCCAGCAGCTCTCTACTAGCGGGGACCTACGAGCAGTACTTC.

The V and J genes are TRBV5-4 and TRBJ1-2, with D perhaps TRBD1 (5 bases). The CDR3 runs to 12 residues. Germline V gene sequence: CDR1 SGHNT, CDR2 YYREEE (reference sequence). V lost 7 bases, J lost 4 bases, and 11 bases lay in between. In DNA form, the CDR3 reads TGTGCCAGCTCGGGGGAACTCTATGGCTACACCTTC. It is translated as CASSGELYGYTF.

The chain recombines TRBV28 with TRBJ2-7; TRBD2 might be the D (6 bases). The germline CDR1 and CDR2 sequences are MDHEN and SYDVKM. CDR3 size: 13 residues. V lost 8 bases, J lost 7 bases, and 18 bases lay in between. The CDR3 protein is CASRGTWFWEQYF. CDR3 in DNA: TGTGCCAGCCGGGGGACTTGGTTTTGGGAGCAGTACTTC.

The J gene is TRBJ1-2, the V gene TRBV14; 9 positions match TRBD1. The germline CDR1 and CDR2 sequences are SGHDN and FVKESK. This CDR3 region has 15 residues. V trimming: 3 bases; J trimming: 8 bases; junction bases outside the gene matches: 10. DNA for the CDR3: TGTGCCAGCAGCCAGGATCTACAGGGGGCTTGGGGCTACACCTTC. It translates to CASSQDLQGAWGYTF.

The gene calls are TRBV5-6 and TRBJ1-5, with TRBD1 identical over 7 bases. Germline lookup yields CDR1 SGHDT and CDR2 YYEEEE. The trim removed 4 bases at V and 4 bases at J, leaving 11 bases unmatched. This CDR3 has 16 amino acids. CDR3 residues: CASSHTAGQENQPQHF. The CDR3 DNA is TGTGCCAGCAGCCACACGGCCGGACAGGAAAATCAGCCCCAGCATTTT.

The chain employs TRBV27 and TRBJ2-7; D remains ambiguous. CDR3 size: 8 residues. Per the germline V gene, CDR1 is MNHEY and CDR2 is SMNVEV (reference sequence). The CDR3 sequence is CALYEQYF. The CDR3 DNA reads TGTGCACTCTACGAGCAGTACTTC.

V usage is TRBV19 and J usage is TRBJ1-5, with no clear D. The germline V gene has CDR1 LNHDA and CDR2 SQIVND (reference sequence). The CDR3 runs to 13 residues. V was clipped by 8 bases and J by 4 bases, with 12 bases between them. The CDR3 nucleotides read TGTGCCAGTCGTGGACTGATTAATCAGCCCCAGCATTTT. Translating gives CASRGLINQPQHF.

The chain links TRBV5-1 to TRBJ2-3, with 9 bases fitting TRBD1. V shed 4 bases and J 2 bases; nucleotides not matched to a gene: 5. Germline loops: CDR1 SGHRS, CDR2 YFSETQ. The CDR3 runs to 15 residues. The CDR3: CASSPDRGPTDTQYF. The CDR3 DNA follows: TGCGCCAGCAGCCCGGACAGGGGACCCACAGATACGCAGTATTTT.

This clone was picked up one time. This chain links TRBV3-1 (or the pseudogene TRBV3-2) with TRBJ2-1; D gene ambiguous. This CDR3 region has 13 residues. Trimming took 3 bases from V and 8 from J, leaving 11 bases between them. Germline CDR1 is LGHDT and CDR2 is YNNKEL (reference sequence). The CDR3 loop is CASSQDLADEQFF. The DNA for the CDR3 is TGTGCCAGCAGCCAGGATTTAGCTGATGAGCAGTTCTTC.

The chain uses TRBV5-6 and TRBJ2-1, with 10 bases fitting TRBD1. The germline gives CDR1 SGHDT, CDR2 YYEEEE. V was pared by 3 bases and J by 4 bases, with 4 bases of the junction left unmatched. The length of the CDR3 is 15 residues. CDR3: CASSSSGQGYNEQFF. CDR3 nucleotide sequence: TGTGCCAGCAGCTCCTCGGGACAGGGGTACAATGAGCAGTTCTTC.

As DNA, the CDR3 is TGTGCCAGCAGCTTAGTACCAGCGGGAGCCGCAGATACGCAGTATTTT. It translates to CASSLVPAGAADTQYF. The chain couples TRBV7-2 to TRBJ2-3; the match to TRBD2 covers 8 bases. V lost 1 base and J lost 4; bases outside the gene matches: 7. In germline, CDR1 is SGHTA, CDR2 FQGNSA. The CDR3 totals 16 residues.